The following is a TCR beta chain sequence with its context. This entry comes from a study of shared clonotypes between healthy human individuals. Sequencing was performed on unsorted PBMC DNA using ten immunoSEQ deep assay plates. Sequencing used immunoSEQ multiplex PCR; TCRdb keeps in-frame clones, though not all of them. The data contain some 500,000 clones, approximately 80% of them singletons. The specimen was PBMCs. The source is a woman between 40 and 50 years old in good health. Some clones in this sample may be carry-over from other donors' samples.

CDR3 region: CASSYQQDHEQYF. For the CDR3, the DNA is TGTGCCAGCAGTTACCAGCAGGACCACGAGCAGTACTTC. V and J are TRBV6-5 and TRBJ2-7; no clear D. The CDR3 runs to 13 residues. Germline CDR1 and CDR2: MNHEY and SVGAGI. The V end lost 2 bases, the J end lost 5 bases, and 10 bases lay between the germline ends.